The next 5 T cell receptor beta chains were all read from a single sample in a study of cytomegalovirus exposure and HLA in healthy donors. PCR was performed using 60 Vbeta and 13 Jbeta primers. Only in-frame clones appear in the TCRdb table, and some are missing; sequencing was by immunoSEQ multiplex PCR. The table lists about 160,000 clones, roughly 70% of them singletons. The sequencing input was PBMCs. These receptors were obtained from a woman aged 50 to 60 in good health and CMV-seropositive.

The rearrangement joins TRBV6-5 to TRBJ1-1; TRBD1 aligns across 10 bases. Germline assignment: CDR1 MNHEY and CDR2 SVGAGI. The CDR3 totals 15 residues. J was trimmed by 10 bases and V by 5 bases; bases with no gene match: 13. The CDR3 region has the DNA TGTGCCAGCAGTGGCAGACAGGGGGCCGTTTCGGTAGCTTTCTTT. It encodes CASSGRQGAVSVAFF.

In regard to this clone: At one boundary the junction diverges from the germline segment, which might be a read error. The chain has TRBV2 and TRBJ2-3; 10 nucleotides match TRBD2. Germline CDR1 and CDR2: SNHLY and FYNNEI. This CDR3 region has 16 residues. This CDR3 is CASKLTSGASTDTRYF. In DNA form, the CDR3 reads TGTGCCAGCAAGCTTACTAGCGGGGCTAGCACAGATACGCGGTATTTT.

The gene calls are TRBV6-1 and TRBJ1-1; D is unresolved. CDR1 is MNHNS and CDR2 is SASEGT in the germline V gene. The CDR3 is 11 residues long. V lost 8 bases and J lost 1, with 5 bases in between. The CDR3 DNA reads as TGTGCCAGCCAGAAGAACACTGAAGCTTTCTTT. The encoded protein is CASQKNTEAFF.

V usage is TRBV2 and J usage is TRBJ1-2; a weak D match, TRBD1 (6 bases). Trimming removed 5 bases from V and 1 base from J, with 14 bases in between. This CDR3 region has 15 residues. Germline V gives CDR1 SNHLY, CDR2 FYNNEI. In nucleotides, the CDR3 is TGTGCCAGCAGTTACGGGACACTTATTAACTATGGCTACACCTTC. Amino acid sequence: CASSYGTLINYGYTF.

J is TRBJ2-5 and V is TRBV4-1; 8 bases match TRBD2. Per the germline V gene, CDR1 is MGHRA and CDR2 is YSYEKL. The CDR3 spans 14 residues. The junction had 5 bases not matched to a gene; V was cut back by 1 base and J by 7 bases. The CDR3 sequence: CASSQGGGQGTQYF. The CDR3 DNA reads as TGCGCCAGCAGCCAAGGCGGGGGGCAGGGGACCCAGTACTTC.